This record covers a single TCR beta chain. Its matching antigen is unknown. There are 11 residues in the CDR3. The germline gives CDR1 SQVTM, CDR2 ANQGSEA. This sample was taken from a study of monozygotic twins with inflammatory bowel disease. TCRdb processed the 5' RACE reads again and assigns one entry to each CDR3 protein, with no DNA. This listing includes 93,000 or so distinct CDR3 sequences. Broader study findings: Heterogeneous immunosuppressive treatment regimens may have introduced variability into patient repertoires. Discordant twins had repertoire similarity that did not differ from that of concordant twins, possibly from limited power.

This rearrangement joins TRBV29-1 to TRBJ2-4; with no DNA, the TCRdb D assignment of TRBD1 cannot be verified. Sample: blood. This sequence was found in a human donor with ulcerative colitis or Crohn's disease, or a healthy co-twin of an affected twin (not recorded which). CDR3 protein: CSGVRGNIQYF.